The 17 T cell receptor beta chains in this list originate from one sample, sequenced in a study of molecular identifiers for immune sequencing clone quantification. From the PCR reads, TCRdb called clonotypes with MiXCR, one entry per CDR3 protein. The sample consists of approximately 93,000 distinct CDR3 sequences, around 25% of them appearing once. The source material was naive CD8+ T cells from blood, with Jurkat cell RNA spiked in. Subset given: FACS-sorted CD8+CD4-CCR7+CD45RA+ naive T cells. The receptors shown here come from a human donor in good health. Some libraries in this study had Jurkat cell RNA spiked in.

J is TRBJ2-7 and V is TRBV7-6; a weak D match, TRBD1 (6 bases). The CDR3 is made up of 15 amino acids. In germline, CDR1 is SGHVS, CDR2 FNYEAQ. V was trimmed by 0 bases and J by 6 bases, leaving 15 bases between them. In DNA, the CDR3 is TGTGCCAGCAGCTTAGCGCAGGGGCCACCCTCCGAGCAGTACTTC. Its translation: CASSLAQGPPSEQYF. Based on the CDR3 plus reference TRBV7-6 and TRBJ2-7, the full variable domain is GAGVSQSPRYKVTKRGQDVALRCDPISGHVSLYWYRQALGQGPEFLTYFNYEAQQDKSGLPNDRFSAERPEGSISTLTIQRTEQRDSAMYRCASSLAQGPPSEQYFGPGTRLTVT.

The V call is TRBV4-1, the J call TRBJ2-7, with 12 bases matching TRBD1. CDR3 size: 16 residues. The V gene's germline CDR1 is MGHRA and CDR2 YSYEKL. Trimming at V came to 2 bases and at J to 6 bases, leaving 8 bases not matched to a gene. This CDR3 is CASSQSGTGGFGEQYF. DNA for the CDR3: TGCGCCAGCAGCCAATCCGGGACAGGGGGCTTCGGCGAGCAGTACTTC.

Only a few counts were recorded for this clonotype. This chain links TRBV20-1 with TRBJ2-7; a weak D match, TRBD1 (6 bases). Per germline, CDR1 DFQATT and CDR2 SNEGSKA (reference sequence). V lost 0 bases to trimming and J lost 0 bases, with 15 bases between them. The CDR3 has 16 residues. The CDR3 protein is CSAREPHRASSYEQYF. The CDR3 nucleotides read TGCAGTGCTAGAGAACCCCACAGGGCGAGCTCCTACGAGCAGTACTTC.

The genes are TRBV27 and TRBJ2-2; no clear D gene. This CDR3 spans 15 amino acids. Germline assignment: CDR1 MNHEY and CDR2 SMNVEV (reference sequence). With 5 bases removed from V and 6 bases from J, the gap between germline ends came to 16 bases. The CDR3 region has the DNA TGTGCCAGCAGTCTTCTCCTCGGCCCGGCCGGGGAGCTGTTTTTT. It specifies CASSLLLGPAGELFF.

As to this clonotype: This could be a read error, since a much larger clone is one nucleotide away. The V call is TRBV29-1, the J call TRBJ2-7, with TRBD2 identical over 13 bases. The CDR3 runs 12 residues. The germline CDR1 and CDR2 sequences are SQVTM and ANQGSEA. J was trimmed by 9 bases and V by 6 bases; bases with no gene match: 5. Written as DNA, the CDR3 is TGCAGCGTGCGACTAGCGGGAGGCGCGCAGTACTTC. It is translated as CSVRLAGGAQYF.

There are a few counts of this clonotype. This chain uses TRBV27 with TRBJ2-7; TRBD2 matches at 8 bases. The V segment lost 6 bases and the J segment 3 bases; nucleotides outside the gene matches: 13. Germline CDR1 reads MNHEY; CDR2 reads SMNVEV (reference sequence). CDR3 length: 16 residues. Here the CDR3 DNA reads TGTGCCAGCAGCGCCGAGCAACCGGGACTAGTCTACGAGCAGTACTTC. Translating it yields CASSAEQPGLVYEQYF.

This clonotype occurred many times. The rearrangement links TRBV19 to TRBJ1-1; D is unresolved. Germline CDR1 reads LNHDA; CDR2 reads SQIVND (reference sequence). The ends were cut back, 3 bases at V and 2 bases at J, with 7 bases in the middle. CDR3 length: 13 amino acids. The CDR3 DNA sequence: TGTGCCAGTAGTATGAGCAGTAACACTGAAGCTTTCTTT. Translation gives CASSMSSNTEAFF.

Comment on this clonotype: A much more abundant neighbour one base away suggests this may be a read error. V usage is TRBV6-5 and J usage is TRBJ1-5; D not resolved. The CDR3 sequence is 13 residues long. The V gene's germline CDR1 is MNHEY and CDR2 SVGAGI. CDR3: CASSYDHSQPRHF. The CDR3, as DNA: TGTGCCAGCAGTTACGATCACAGCCAGCCCCGGCATTTT.

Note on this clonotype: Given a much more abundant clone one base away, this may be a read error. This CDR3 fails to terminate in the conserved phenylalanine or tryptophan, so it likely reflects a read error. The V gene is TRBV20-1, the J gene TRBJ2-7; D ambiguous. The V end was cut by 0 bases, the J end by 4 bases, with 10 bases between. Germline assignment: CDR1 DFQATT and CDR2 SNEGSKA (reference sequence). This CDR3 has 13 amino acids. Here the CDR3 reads CSARDLSRYEQYL. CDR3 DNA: TGCAGTGCTAGAGATCTTTCGCGGTACGAGCAGTACCTC.

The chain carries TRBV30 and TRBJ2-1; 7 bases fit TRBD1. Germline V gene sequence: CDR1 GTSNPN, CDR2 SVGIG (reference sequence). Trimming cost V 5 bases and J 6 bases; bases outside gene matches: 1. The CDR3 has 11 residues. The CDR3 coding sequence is TGTGCCTGGGGGACAGCCAATGAGCAGTTCTTC. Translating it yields CAWGTANEQFF.

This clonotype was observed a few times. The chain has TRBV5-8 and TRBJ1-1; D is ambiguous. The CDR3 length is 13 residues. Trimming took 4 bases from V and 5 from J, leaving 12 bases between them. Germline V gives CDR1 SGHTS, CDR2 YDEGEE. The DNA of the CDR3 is TGTGCCAGCAGCCTGGGCCCGGGGACTGAAGCTTTCTTT. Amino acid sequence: CASSLGPGTEAFF.

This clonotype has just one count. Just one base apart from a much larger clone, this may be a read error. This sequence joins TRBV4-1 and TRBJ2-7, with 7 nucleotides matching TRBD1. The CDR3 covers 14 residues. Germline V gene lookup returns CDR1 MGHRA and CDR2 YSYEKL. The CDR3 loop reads CTSSQGGRDDEQYF. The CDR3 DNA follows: TGCACCAGCAGCCAAGGGGGCAGGGATGATGAGCAGTACTTC.

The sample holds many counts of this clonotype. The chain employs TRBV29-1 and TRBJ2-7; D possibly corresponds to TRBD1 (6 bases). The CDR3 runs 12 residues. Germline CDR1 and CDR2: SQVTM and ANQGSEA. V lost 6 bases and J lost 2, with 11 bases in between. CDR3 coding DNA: TGCAGCGTGAGACAGGATGCCTACGAGCAGTACTTC. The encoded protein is CSVRQDAYEQYF.

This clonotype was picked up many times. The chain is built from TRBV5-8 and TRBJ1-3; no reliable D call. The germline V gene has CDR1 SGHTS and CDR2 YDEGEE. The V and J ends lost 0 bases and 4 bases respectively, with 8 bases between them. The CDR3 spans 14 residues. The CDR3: CASSLVSSGNTIYF. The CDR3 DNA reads TGTGCCAGCAGCTTGGTGTCTTCAGGAAACACCATATATTTT.

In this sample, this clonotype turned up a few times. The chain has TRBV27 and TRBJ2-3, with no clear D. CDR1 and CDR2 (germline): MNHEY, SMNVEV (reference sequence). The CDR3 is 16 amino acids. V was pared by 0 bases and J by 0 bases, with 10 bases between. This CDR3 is CASSLSKDGSTDTQYF. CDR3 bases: TGTGCCAGCAGTTTATCCAAGGACGGTAGCACAGATACGCAGTATTTT.

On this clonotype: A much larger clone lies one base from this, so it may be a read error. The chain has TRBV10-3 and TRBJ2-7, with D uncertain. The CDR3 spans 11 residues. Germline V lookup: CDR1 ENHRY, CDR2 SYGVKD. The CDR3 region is CAISDSDEQCF. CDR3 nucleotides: TGTGCCATCAGTGACAGTGACGAGCAGTGCTTC.

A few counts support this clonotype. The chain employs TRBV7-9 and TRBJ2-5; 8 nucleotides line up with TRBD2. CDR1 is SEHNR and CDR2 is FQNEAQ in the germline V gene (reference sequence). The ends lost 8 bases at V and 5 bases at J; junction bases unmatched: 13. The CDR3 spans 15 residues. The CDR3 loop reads CASAHRLAGAETQYF. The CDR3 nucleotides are TGTGCCAGCGCCCATCGGCTAGCGGGTGCGGAGACCCAGTACTTC. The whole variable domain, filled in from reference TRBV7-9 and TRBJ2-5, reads DTGVSQNPRHKITKRGQNVTFRCDPISEHNRLYWYRQTLGQGPEFLTYFQNEAQLEKSRLLSDRFSAERPKGSFSTLEIQRTEQGDSAMYLCASAHRLAGAETQYFGPGTRLLVL.